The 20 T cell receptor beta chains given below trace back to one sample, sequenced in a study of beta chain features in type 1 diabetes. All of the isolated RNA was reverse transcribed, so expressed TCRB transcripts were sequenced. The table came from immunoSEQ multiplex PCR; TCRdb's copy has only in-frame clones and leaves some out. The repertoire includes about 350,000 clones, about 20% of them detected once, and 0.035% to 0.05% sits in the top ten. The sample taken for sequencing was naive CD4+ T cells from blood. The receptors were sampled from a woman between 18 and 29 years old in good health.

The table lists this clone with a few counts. DNA for the CDR3: TGTGCCAGCAGCCAGCTAGCGGGGGGGAACAATGAGCAGTTCTTC. Protein: CASSQLAGGNNEQFF. This sequence joins TRBV14 and TRBJ2-1; 12 bases are a match to TRBD2. The CDR3 has 15 amino acids. Germline V CDR1 and CDR2: SGHDN, FVKESK. V lost 3 bases to trimming and J lost 5 bases; unmatched junction nucleotides: 2.

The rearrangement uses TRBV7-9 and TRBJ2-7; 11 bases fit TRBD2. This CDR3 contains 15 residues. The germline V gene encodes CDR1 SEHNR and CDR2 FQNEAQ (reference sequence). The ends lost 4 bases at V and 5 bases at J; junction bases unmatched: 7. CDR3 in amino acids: CASSYRTSGSHEQYF. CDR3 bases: TGTGCCAGCAGCTACCGGACTAGCGGGTCCCACGAGCAGTACTTC.

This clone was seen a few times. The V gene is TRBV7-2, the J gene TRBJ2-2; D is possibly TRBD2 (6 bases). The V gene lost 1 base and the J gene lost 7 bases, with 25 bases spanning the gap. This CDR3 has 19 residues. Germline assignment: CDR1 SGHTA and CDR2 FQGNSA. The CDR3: CASSLGGPRRGRSVGELFF. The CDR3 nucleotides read TGTGCCAGCAGCTTAGGCGGGCCCCGCCGGGGGAGGTCGGTCGGGGAGCTGTTTTTT. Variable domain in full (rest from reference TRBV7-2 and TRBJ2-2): GAGVSQSPSNKVTEKGKDVELRCDPISGHTALYWYRQSLGQGLEFLIYFQGNSAPDKSGLPSDRFSAERTGGSVSTLTIQRTQQEDSAVYLCASSLGGPRRGRSVGELFFGEGSRLTVL.

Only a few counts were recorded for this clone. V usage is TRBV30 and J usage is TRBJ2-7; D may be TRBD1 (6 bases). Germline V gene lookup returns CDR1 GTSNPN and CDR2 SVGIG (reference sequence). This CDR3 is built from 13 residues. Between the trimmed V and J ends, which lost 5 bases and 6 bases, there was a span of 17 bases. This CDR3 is CAWGRQVTAEQYF. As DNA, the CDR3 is TGTGCCTGGGGACGACAGGTTACAGCCGAGCAGTACTTC.

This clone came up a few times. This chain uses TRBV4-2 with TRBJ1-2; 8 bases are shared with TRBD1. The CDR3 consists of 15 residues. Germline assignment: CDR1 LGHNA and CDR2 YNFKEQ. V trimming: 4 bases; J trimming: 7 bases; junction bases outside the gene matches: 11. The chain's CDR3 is CASSLPDREESGYTF. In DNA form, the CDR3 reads TGTGCCAGCAGCCTCCCGGACAGGGAGGAGAGTGGCTACACCTTC.

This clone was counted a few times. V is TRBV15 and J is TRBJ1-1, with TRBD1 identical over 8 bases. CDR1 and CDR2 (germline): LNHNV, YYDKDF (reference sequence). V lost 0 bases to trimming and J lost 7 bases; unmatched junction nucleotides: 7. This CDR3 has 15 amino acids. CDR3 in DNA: TGTGCCACCAGCAGAGATCGCCCAGGGGGCCTTGAAGCTTTCTTT. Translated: CATSRDRPGGLEAFF.

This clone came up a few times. The CDR3 here is CASSLDSDKTQYF. In DNA form, the CDR3 reads TGTGCCAGCAGCTTGGACAGTGATAAGACCCAGTACTTC. This chain joins TRBV5-8 and TRBJ2-5; D unresolved. With 0 bases removed from V and 6 bases from J, the gap between germline ends came to 9 bases. The CDR3 sequence is 13 residues long. Looked up from germline, CDR1 is SGHTS and CDR2 is YDEGEE.

The CDR3 DNA reads TGCGCCAGCAGCTTGGGCTCTACAGGGGCAGATAGCAATCAGCCCCAGCATTTT. Amino acids: CASSLGSTGADSNQPQHF. The chain links TRBV5-1 to TRBJ1-5, with 7 bases aligning to TRBD1. CDR1 SGHRS and CDR2 YFSETQ come from the germline V gene. The CDR3 covers 18 residues. With V trimmed by 0 bases and J by 0 bases, 9 bases remained unmatched.

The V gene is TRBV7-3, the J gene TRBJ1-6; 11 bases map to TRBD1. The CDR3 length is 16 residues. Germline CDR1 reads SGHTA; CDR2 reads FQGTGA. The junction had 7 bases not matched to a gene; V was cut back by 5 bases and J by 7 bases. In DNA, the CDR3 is TGTGCCAGCAGCACGGGGACAGGGGGTCGGAATTCACCCCTCCACTTT. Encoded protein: CASSTGTGGRNSPLHF.

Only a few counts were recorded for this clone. CDR3 amino acids: CASSNRNNQPQHF. Here the CDR3 DNA reads TGTGCCAGTAGTAACAGGAACAATCAGCCCCAGCATTTT. The chain joins TRBV19 to TRBJ1-5; TRBD1 might be the D (5 bases). The germline V gene has CDR1 LNHDA and CDR2 SQIVND (reference sequence). This CDR3 has 13 amino acids. Between the trimmed V and J ends, which lost 4 bases and 3 bases, there was a span of 7 bases.

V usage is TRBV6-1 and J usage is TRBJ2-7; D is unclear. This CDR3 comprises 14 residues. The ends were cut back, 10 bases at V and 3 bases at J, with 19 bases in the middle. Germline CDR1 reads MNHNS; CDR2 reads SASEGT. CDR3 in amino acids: CATARVQTGYEQYF. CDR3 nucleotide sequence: TGTGCCACCGCCCGAGTCCAGACGGGCTACGAGCAGTACTTC.

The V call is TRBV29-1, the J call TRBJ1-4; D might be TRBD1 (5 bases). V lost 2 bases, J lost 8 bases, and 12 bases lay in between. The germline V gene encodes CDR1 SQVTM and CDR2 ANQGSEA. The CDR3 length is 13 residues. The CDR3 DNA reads TGCAGCGTTGAATCCGGGGGAGGCGAAAAACTGTTTTTT. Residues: CSVESGGGEKLFF.

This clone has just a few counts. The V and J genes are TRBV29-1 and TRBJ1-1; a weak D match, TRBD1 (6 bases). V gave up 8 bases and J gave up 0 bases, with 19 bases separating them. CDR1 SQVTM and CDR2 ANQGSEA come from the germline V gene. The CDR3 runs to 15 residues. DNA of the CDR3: TGCAGCCCGTCCCGGGACACCGGACTGAACACTGAAGCTTTCTTT. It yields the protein CSPSRDTGLNTEAFF.

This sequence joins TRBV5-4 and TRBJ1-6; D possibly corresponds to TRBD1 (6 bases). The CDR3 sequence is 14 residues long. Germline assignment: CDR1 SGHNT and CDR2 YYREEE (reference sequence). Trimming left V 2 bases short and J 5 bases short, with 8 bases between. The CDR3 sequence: CASSFGQHNSPLHF. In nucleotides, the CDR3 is TGTGCCAGCAGCTTCGGACAGCATAATTCACCCCTCCACTTT.

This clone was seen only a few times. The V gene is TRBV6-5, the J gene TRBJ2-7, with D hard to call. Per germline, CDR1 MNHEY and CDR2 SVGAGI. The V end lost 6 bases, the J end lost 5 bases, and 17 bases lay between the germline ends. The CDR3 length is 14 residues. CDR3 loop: CASRYSKTPDEQYF. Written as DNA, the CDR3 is TGTGCCAGCAGATATAGCAAAACCCCGGACGAGCAGTACTTC.

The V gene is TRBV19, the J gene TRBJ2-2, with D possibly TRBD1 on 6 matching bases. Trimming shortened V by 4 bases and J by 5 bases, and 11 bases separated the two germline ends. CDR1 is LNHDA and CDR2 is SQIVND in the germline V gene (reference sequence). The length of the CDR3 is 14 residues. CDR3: CASSTPTGTGELFF. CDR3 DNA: TGTGCCAGTAGTACCCCTACAGGGACCGGGGAGCTGTTTTTT.

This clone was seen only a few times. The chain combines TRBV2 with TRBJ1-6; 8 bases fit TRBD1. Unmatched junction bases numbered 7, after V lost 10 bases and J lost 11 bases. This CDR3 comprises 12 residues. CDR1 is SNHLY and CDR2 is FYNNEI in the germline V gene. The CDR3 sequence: CATQGVGAPLHF. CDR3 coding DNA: TGTGCCACACAGGGGGTTGGGGCACCCCTCCACTTT. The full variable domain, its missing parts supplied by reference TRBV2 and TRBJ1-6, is EPEVTQTPSHQVTQMGQEVILRCVPISNHLYFYWYRQILGQKVEFLVSFYNNEISEKSEIFDDQFSVERPDGSNFTLKIRSTKLEDSAMYFCATQGVGAPLHFGNGTRLTVT.

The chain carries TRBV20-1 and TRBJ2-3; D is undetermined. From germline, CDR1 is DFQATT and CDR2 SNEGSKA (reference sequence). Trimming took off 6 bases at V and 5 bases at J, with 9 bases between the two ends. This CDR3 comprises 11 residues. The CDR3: CSAQTLDTQYF. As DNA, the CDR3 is TGCAGTGCCCAGACTTTAGATACGCAGTATTTT.

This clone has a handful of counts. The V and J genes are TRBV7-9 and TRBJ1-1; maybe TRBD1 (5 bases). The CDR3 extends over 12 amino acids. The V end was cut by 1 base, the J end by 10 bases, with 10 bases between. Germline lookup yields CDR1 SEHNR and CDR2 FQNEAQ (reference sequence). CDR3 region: CASSLVREVAFF. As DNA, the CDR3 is TGTGCCAGCAGCTTAGTCAGGGAGGTAGCTTTCTTT.

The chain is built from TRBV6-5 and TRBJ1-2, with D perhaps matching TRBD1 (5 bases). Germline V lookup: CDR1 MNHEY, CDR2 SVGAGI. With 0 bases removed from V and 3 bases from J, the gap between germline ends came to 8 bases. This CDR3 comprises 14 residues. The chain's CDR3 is CASSYSDSYYGYTF. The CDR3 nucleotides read TGTGCCAGCAGTTACTCCGACAGTTACTATGGCTACACCTTC.